Sequencing of this T cell receptor (beta chain) was carried out in a study of ipilimumab plus nivolumab after autologous stem cell transplantation. About the study: Typical patient got 5 ipilimumab doses and about eight nivolumab doses (median).

V dropped 4 bases and J dropped 6 bases, with 15 bases sitting between them. Germline V CDR1 and CDR2: MGHRA, YSYEKL. CDR3 size: 14 residues. Starting 14 to 28 days after autologous transplant, ipilimumab 1 mg/kg was given. Patients received nivolumab 3 mg/kg at weeks 1, 4, 7, 10, then fortnightly to week 26. Some clones are missing from TCRdb's copy, which holds only in-frame ones; the method was immunoSEQ multiplex PCR. Here the sample spans over 35,000 clones, around 93% being singletons. This TCR derives from a male donor with multiple myeloma. The starting material was PBMCs, obtained in a trial of ipilimumab plus nivolumab as post-transplant consolidation. V gene TRBV4-1 combines with J gene TRBJ1-2; D gene unclear. CDR3 sequence (DNA): TGCGCCAGCAGCCCCAGCCCCCAAGGCGATGGCTACACCTTC. Its translation is CASSPSPQGDGYTF.